This TCR beta chain was captured in a study of regulatory T cells in long-lasting Graves disease. Study background: The study counted Graves' disease as persistent given over 5 years of antithyroid drugs and positive TSH receptor antibodies.

This clonotype was found a few times. The antigen remains undetermined. This CDR3 is 15 amino acids long. The V end was cut by 6 bases, the J end by 0 bases, with 12 bases between. CDR1 SEHNR and CDR2 FQNEAQ come from the germline V gene (reference sequence). General study results and limits: With a few thousand shared public clonotypes, persistent patients exceeded new patients, who shared roughly 920.

Indicated time point: persistent/refractory GD, antithyroid drugs over 5 years with positive TRAb. PBMCs were the source of the RNA used for TCR sequencing. Patients were enrolled at an endocrinology department in Xi'an, China. For TCR beta, libraries came from iRepertoire HTBI primers and Arm-PCR of CDR3 regions. Per the study methods: Gene usage covered 62 TRBV and 13 to 15 TRBJ segments. TCRdb passed the multiplex PCR reads through MiXCR, listing each CDR3 protein once. TCRdb assigned the V and J calls; the authors' analysis was not used. The sample has some 440,000 distinct CDR3 sequences, around 21% seen once.

The receptor comes from a female donor with Graves disease. V is TRBV7-9 and J is TRBJ1-3, with D possibly matching TRBD1 (6 bases). This specimen was peripheral blood mononuclear cells (PBMCs), taken when the disease was refractory, from a patient treated with antithyroid drugs. The CDR3 sequence is CASSWGQDSGNTIYF. In nucleotides, the CDR3 is TGTGCCAGCAGTTGGGGACAAGACTCTGGAAACACCATATATTTT.